The 3 T cell receptor beta chains given below trace back to one sample, sequenced in a study of metastatic and nonmetastatic thyroid tumors. No patient received treatment before thyroid surgery. Using MiXCR, TCRdb reanalyzed the PCR reads. The repertoire has 10,000 or so clones, approximately 31% of them found once; the top ten carry roughly a sixth. The specimen was tumor tissue. The source of these receptors is a female donor with papillary thyroid cancer or a benign thyroid nodule (not recorded which). Some clones in this sample may be carry-over from other donors' samples.

This chain links TRBV6-4 with TRBJ2-3; TRBD2 matches 8 bases. The V gene's germline CDR1 is MRHNA and CDR2 SNTAGT. The trim removed 5 bases at V and 0 bases at J, leaving 4 bases unmatched. The CDR3 has 15 amino acids. The CDR3 is CASSQVAGSTDTQYF. The DNA of the CDR3 is TGTGCCAGCAGTCAAGTAGCGGGGAGCACAGATACGCAGTATTTT.

V and J are TRBV19 and TRBJ1-2; TRBD1 might be the D (6 bases). Trimming removed 7 bases at V and 6 bases at J, with 15 bases between. Germline-derived CDR1 and CDR2 are LNHDA and SQIVND (reference sequence). This CDR3 comprises 13 residues. CDR3 protein: CASNQGRGNGYTF. In DNA, the CDR3 is TGTGCCAGTAACCAGGGGAGGGGTAATGGCTACACCTTC.

In this sample, this clone turned up many times. Sequence at one end of the junction differs from germline and may be a read error. The chain is built from TRBV19 and TRBJ2-6; 9 bases are shared with TRBD1. The CDR3 length is 17 residues. In germline, CDR1 is LNHDA, CDR2 SQIVND (reference sequence). CDR3 bases: TGTGCCGGTAGTAGGGGACAGGGATGGGCTGGGGCCAACGTCCTGACTTTC. It yields the protein CAGSRGQGWAGANVLTF.